Listed below are T cell receptor beta chains from one sample, sequenced in a study of blood T cell repertoires in COVID-19. Libraries were prepared by immunoSEQ multiplex PCR; TCRdb keeps only in-frame clonotypes and omits some of them. The sample contains some 370,000 clones, around 89% of which appear only once. Sequencing was performed on peripheral blood. These receptors were taken from a middle-aged man with acute or convalescent COVID-19. Each CDR3 is given with its conserved first and last residue. The D gene is left open where the match is weak. Clone size is not always given. Where it is, it says once, few, many or a class for expanded clones.

v_call	d_call	clone_size	j_call	cdr3_aa	cdr3_nt
TRBV7-9	.	.	TRBJ1-6	CASDREPPSLHF	TGTGCCAGCGACCGGGAGCCACCATCGCTCCACTTT
TRBV5-6	TRBD1	.	TRBJ1-2	CASSTGGNYGYTF	TGTGCCAGCAGTACAGGGGGCAACTATGGCTACACCTTC
TRBV28	.	.	TRBJ2-7	CASSLSEPYEQYF	TGTGCCAGCAGTTTATCCGAGCCTTACGAGCAGTACTTC
TRBV5-4	TRBD2	.	TRBJ2-5	CASTTGLGIETQYF	TGTGCCAGCACTACTGGACTAGGCATCGAGACCCAGTACTTC
TRBV6-2/TRBV6-3	TRBD1	.	TRBJ1-2	CASSNPWTGGVNYGYTF	TGTGCCAGCAGTAACCCGTGGACAGGGGGAGTGAACTATGGCTACACCTTC
TRBV5-1	TRBD1	.	TRBJ1-2	CASSAGQGGDGYTF	TGCGCCAGCAGCGCGGGACAGGGTGGGGATGGCTACACCTTC
TRBV7-3	TRBD1	.	TRBJ1-1	CASSSGTGATEAFF	TGTGCCAGCAGCTCAGGGACAGGGGCGACTGAAGCTTTCTTT
TRBV5-1	.	.	TRBJ2-3	CASSLRPEDTQYF	TGCGCCAGCAGCTTGCGCCCGGAGGATACGCAGTATTTT
TRBV2	.	.	TRBJ1-1	CASKRILNTEAFF	TGTGCCAGCAAGAGGATCTTGAACACTGAAGCTTTCTTT
TRBV7-8	.	.	TRBJ1-2	CASSHPGTGGGYGYTF	TGTGCCAGCAGCCACCCGGGGACGGGAGGAGGTTATGGCTACACCTTC
TRBV5-4	.	.	TRBJ2-5	CASSPTGQFKETQYF	TGTGCCAGCAGCCCCACCGGACAGTTTAAAGAGACCCAGTACTTC
TRBV11-3	.	.	TRBJ2-2	CASSRDSGELFF	TGTGCCAGCAGCCGCGACTCCGGGGAGCTGTTTTTT
TRBV7-9	.	.	TRBJ1-3	CASRGRGSPGNTIYF	TGTGCCAGCAGAGGAAGGGGGAGCCCTGGAAACACCATATATTTT
TRBV3-1/TRBV3-2	.	.	TRBJ1-4	CASSDDSINEKLFF	TGTGCCAGCAGCGACGACAGCATTAATGAAAAACTGTTTTTT
TRBV7-2	.	.	TRBJ1-6	CASSPGRTERSLHF	TGTGCCAGCAGCCCGGGACGGACAGAAAGATCCCTCCACTTT
TRBV5-4	TRBD2	.	TRBJ2-3	CASSLGLAGTDTQYF	TGTGCCAGCAGCCTTGGACTAGCGGGAACAGATACGCAGTATTTT
TRBV2	TRBD2	.	TRBJ2-2	CASRAGPRGGGTGELFF	TGTGCCAGCCGTGCCGGACCGCGGGGGGGAGGGACCGGGGAGCTGTTTTTT
TRBV7-8	.	.	TRBJ1-6	CASSPRQGSPLHF	TGTGCCAGCAGCCCGAGGCAGGGTTCGCCCCTCCACTTT
TRBV19	.	.	TRBJ1-5	CASTIAVNSNQPQHF	TGTGCCAGTACCATAGCCGTTAATAGCAATCAGCCCCAGCATTTT
TRBV7-8	TRBD2	.	TRBJ2-3	CASSTPRWGGVAGGMNTQYF	TGTGCCAGCAGCACCCCTCGGTGGGGTGGGGTAGCGGGGGGGATGAATACGCAGTATTTT
TRBV3-1/TRBV3-2	.	.	TRBJ1-1	CASSQVMTEAFF	TGTGCCAGCAGCCAAGTCATGACTGAAGCTTTCTTT
TRBV10-3	.	.	TRBJ1-5	CAISEPGVSNQPQHF	TGTGCCATCAGTGAGCCAGGGGTGAGCAATCAGCCCCAGCATTTT
TRBV27	TRBD1	.	TRBJ1-2	CASSRTGDHRSYGYTF	TGTGCCAGCAGCAGGACAGGGGACCACCGATCCTATGGCTACACCTTC
TRBV7-9	.	.	TRBJ2-3	CASSLGAPGEADTQYF	TGTGCCAGCAGCTTAGGGGCGCCGGGGGAGGCAGATACGCAGTATTTT
TRBV5-1	TRBD1	.	TRBJ1-2	CASSYTLQGARLGYTF	TGCGCCAGCAGCTATACCTTACAGGGGGCGCGTCTTGGCTACACCTTC
TRBV7-8	.	.	TRBJ1-2	CASSLADNSNYGYTF	TGTGCCAGCAGCTTAGCAGACAACTCCAACTATGGCTACACCTTC
TRBV21-1	.	.	TRBJ1-1	CASRNAGGTPFEAFF	TGTGCCAGCAGGAACGCAGGGGGGACCCCTTTTGAAGCTTTCTTT
TRBV15	TRBD2	.	TRBJ2-3	CATSRGASGSSTDTQYF	TGTGCCACCAGCAGAGGGGCTAGCGGGTCTAGCACAGATACGCAGTATTTT
TRBV5-4	TRBD1	.	TRBJ1-2	CASSYGQGGNYGYTF	TGTGCCAGCAGCTACGGACAGGGAGGGAACTATGGCTACACCTTC
TRBV6-1	.	.	TRBJ1-1	CASSELGILVAFF	TGTGCCAGCAGTGAATTGGGCATACTGGTAGCTTTCTTT
TRBV5-5	.	.	TRBJ2-4	CASSLGVGVQNIQYF	TGTGCCAGCAGCTTGGGGGTGGGAGTCCAAAACATTCAGTACTTC
TRBV28	TRBD1	.	TRBJ1-2	CASSLGQGNYGYTF	TGTGCCAGCAGTCTCGGACAGGGCAACTATGGCTACACCTTC
TRBV5-1	.	.	TRBJ2-3	CASSHGQSTDTQYF	TGCGCCAGCAGCCACGGACAGAGCACAGATACGCAGTATTTT
TRBV12-3/TRBV12-4	TRBD1	.	TRBJ1-2	CASRETGGDGYTF	TGTGCCAGCAGGGAGACAGGGGGTGATGGCTACACCTTC
TRBV7-2	.	.	TRBJ2-4	CASSFRGAKNIQYF	TGTGCCAGCAGCTTTCGAGGGGCCAAAAACATTCAGTACTTC
TRBV4-2	.	once	TRBJ2-3	CASSQAIGTDTQYF	TGTGCCAGCAGCCAAGCGATAGGCACAGATACGCAGTATTTT
TRBV10-3	TRBD1	.	TRBJ1-2	CASRTGSYGYTF	TGTGCCAGCCGGACAGGGAGCTATGGCTACACCTTC
TRBV19	.	.	TRBJ1-1	CASNKFGVMNTEAFF	TGTGCCAGTAACAAGTTCGGGGTTATGAACACTGAAGCTTTCTTT
TRBV7-9	TRBD2	once	TRBJ2-7	CASSWSSSGSKYEQYF	TGTGCCAGCAGCTGGTCCTCTAGCGGGAGTAAGTACGAGCAGTACTTC
TRBV19	TRBD2	.	TRBJ2-1	CASKLTGLADEQFF	TGTGCCAGTAAACTAACGGGACTAGCCGATGAGCAGTTCTTC
TRBV19	.	.	TRBJ1-1	CASSSAPGGTEAFF	TGTGCCAGTAGTTCCGCGCCCGGGGGGACTGAAGCTTTCTTT
TRBV7-2	.	.	TRBJ2-7	CASSLDPGVHYEQYF	TGTGCCAGCAGCTTAGACCCAGGGGTCCACTACGAGCAGTACTTC
TRBV27	.	.	TRBJ2-5	CASSHLETQYF	TGTGCCAGCAGTCACTTAGAGACCCAGTACTTC
TRBV2	TRBD2	.	TRBJ2-1	CASMSGRAYLPEQFF	TGTGCCAGCATGAGCGGGAGGGCATACCTGCCGGAGCAGTTCTTC
TRBV27	.	.	TRBJ2-7	CASSSRAGSYEQYF	TGTGCCAGCAGCTCGAGGGCGGGCTCCTACGAGCAGTACTTC
TRBV11-2	.	.	TRBJ2-3	CASSFLQGIGTDTQYF	TGTGCCAGCAGCTTTTTACAGGGAATAGGAACAGATACGCAGTATTTT
TRBV5-4	.	.	TRBJ2-1	CASSPIRRGFAYNEQFF	TGTGCCAGCAGTCCCATAAGGCGCGGGTTCGCCTACAATGAGCAGTTCTTC
TRBV5-8	TRBD1	.	TRBJ1-4	CASSSGQGARNEKLFF	TGTGCCAGCAGCTCAGGACAGGGGGCCCGTAATGAAAAACTGTTTTTT
TRBV24-1	TRBD2	once	TRBJ2-2	CATSVTSGGYGDTGELFF	TGTGCCACCAGTGTGACTAGCGGGGGCTACGGGGACACCGGGGAGCTGTTTTTT
TRBV5-1	.	.	TRBJ2-7	CASSLAVAGGLYEQYF	TGCGCCAGCAGCTTGGCGGTGGCAGGGGGGCTCTACGAGCAGTACTTC
TRBV30	TRBD1	.	TRBJ1-1	CAWSADRAGEAFF	TGTGCCTGGAGCGCGGACAGGGCAGGTGAAGCTTTCTTT
TRBV28	TRBD1	.	TRBJ2-7	CASSFRQGHEQYF	TGTGCCAGCAGTTTCCGACAGGGCCACGAGCAGTACTTC
TRBV13	.	.	TRBJ1-1	CASSSRGGFYTEAFF	TGTGCCAGCAGCTCCCGAGGGGGATTCTACACTGAAGCTTTCTTT
TRBV6-2/TRBV6-3	TRBD2	once	TRBJ2-2	CASSLAGAGTGELFF	TGTGCCAGCAGCTTAGCGGGGGCCGGGACCGGGGAGCTGTTTTTT
TRBV4-2	TRBD2	few	TRBJ2-1	CASSQDMGLAGSEQFF	TGTGCCAGCAGCCAAGATATGGGACTAGCGGGGAGTGAGCAGTTCTTC
TRBV3-1/TRBV3-2	TRBD1	.	TRBJ1-1	CASSPWIQGAMNTEAFF	TGTGCCAGCAGCCCCTGGATACAGGGGGCTATGAACACTGAAGCTTTCTTT
TRBV29-1	.	.	TRBJ1-2	CSVEDRGAGGYGYTF	TGCAGCGTTGAAGATCGGGGAGCGGGCGGCTATGGCTACACCTTC
TRBV7-9	.	.	TRBJ1-1	CARGRVTMDTEAFF	TGTGCCAGAGGGAGGGTGACTATGGACACTGAAGCTTTCTTT